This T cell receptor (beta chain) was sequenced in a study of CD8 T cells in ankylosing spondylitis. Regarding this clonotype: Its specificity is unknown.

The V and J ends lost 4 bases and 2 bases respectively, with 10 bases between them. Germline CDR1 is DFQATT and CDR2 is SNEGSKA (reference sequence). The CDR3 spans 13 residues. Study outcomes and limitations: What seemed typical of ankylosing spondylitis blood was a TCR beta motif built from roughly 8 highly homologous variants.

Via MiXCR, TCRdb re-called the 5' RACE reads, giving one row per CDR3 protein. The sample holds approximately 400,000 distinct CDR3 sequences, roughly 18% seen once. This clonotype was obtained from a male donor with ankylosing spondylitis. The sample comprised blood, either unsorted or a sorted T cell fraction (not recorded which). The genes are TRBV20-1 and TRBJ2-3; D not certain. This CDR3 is CSAKPTTTDTQYF. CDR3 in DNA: TGCAGTGCTAAACCCACGACCACAGATACGCAGTATTTT.